Here is one T cell receptor (beta chain) with its context. Sequencing was performed with immunoSEQ multiplex PCR; in TCRdb, only in-frame clones are kept and a portion is missing. The sample lists tens of thousands of clones; 80% were seen once. This record belongs to a study of control samples from healthy donors and cancer patients. Sequenced material: blood. This receptor was identified in a man in his 70s in good health.

CDR3 residues: CASSFRLGRETQYF. Here the CDR3 DNA reads TGCGCCAGCAGCTTCCGCCTGGGTCGAGAGACCCAGTACTTC. The rearrangement links TRBV5-1 to TRBJ2-5; D unclear. The V gene's germline CDR1 is SGHRS and CDR2 YFSETQ. The CDR3 is 14 amino acids. V was cut by 2 bases and J by 4 bases, with 12 bases left in between. Filled out from reference TRBV5-1 and TRBJ2-5, the complete variable domain reads KAGVTQTPRYLIKTRGQQVTLSCSPISGHRSVSWYQQTPGQGLQFLFEYFSETQRNKGNFPGRFSGRQFSNSRSEMNVSTLELGDSALYLCASSFRLGRETQYFGPGTRLLVL.